Shown below are 24 T cell receptor beta chains from a single sample sequenced in a study of blood T cell repertoires in COVID-19 (dated by TCRdb to about 2020). Receptor amplification or capture employed the immunoSEQ multiplex PCR assay. The clones in this table, taken by TCRdb from immuneACCESS, are in-frame only. Not every clone is retained; where verified, under half of the shortfall comes from an unresolved V gene, and the cause of the rest is unknown. The sample table records around 150,000 clones; approximately 80% of these occur just once. Jointly, the top ten make up 20% to 25% of the sample. Sequenced sample: peripheral blood. Receptors were obtained from a woman over 75 with acute or convalescent COVID-19.

This chain connects TRBV24-1 to TRBJ2-3; D gene ambiguous. V lost 2 bases and J lost 5, with 4 bases in between. This CDR3 has 12 residues. Germline CDR1 and CDR2: KGHDR and SFDVKD. The CDR3 spells CATSDYGDTQYF. The CDR3, as DNA: TGTGCCACCAGTGATTACGGAGATACGCAGTATTTT.

The V gene is TRBV27, the J gene TRBJ1-4, with a weak D call TRBD1 (5 bases). The CDR3 is 14 amino acids. The germline V gene has CDR1 MNHEY and CDR2 SMNVEV (reference sequence). Deletions cut 5 bases from V and 7 bases from J, with 14 bases between. CDR3 loop: CASSPSDSGEKLFF. The CDR3 region has the DNA TGTGCCAGCAGTCCCAGTGACAGTGGTGAAAAACTGTTTTTT. The variable domain in full, with the rest retrieved from reference TRBV27 and TRBJ1-4, is EAQVTQNPRYLITVTGKKLTVTCSQNMNHEYMSWYRQDPGLGLRQIYYSMNVEVTDKGDVPEGYKVSRKEKRNFPLILESPSPNQTSLYFCASSPSDSGEKLFFGSGTQLSVL.

In this sample, this clone turned up once. This sequence joins TRBV5-1 and TRBJ2-7; perhaps TRBD1 as D (6 bases). Germline V CDR1 and CDR2: SGHRS, YFSETQ. V was pared by 3 bases and J by 5 bases, with 18 bases between. The CDR3 has 15 residues. Here the CDR3 DNA reads TGCGCCAGCAGCTCTACCGGGACAAGGAACGACGAGCAGTACTTC. It translates to CASSSTGTRNDEQYF.

J is TRBJ2-7 and V is TRBV3-1 (or the pseudogene TRBV3-2); 10 bases line up with TRBD2. V lost 5 bases and J lost 2; bases outside the gene matches: 6. The CDR3 consists of 15 residues. The germline gives CDR1 LGHDT, CDR2 YNNKEL (reference sequence). CDR3 DNA sequence: TGTGCCAGCAGCAGGACCGGGACTAGCGCCTACGAGCAGTACTTC. Protein sequence: CASSRTGTSAYEQYF.

About this clone: Compared with germline, one end of the junction differs, possibly owing to a read error. The chain recombines TRBV6-5 with TRBJ2-7; TRBD1 matches 7 bases. CDR1 and CDR2 from the germline V gene are MNHEY and SVGAGI. This CDR3 has 14 residues. CDR3 region: CASSYGTESSEQYF. The CDR3 DNA reads TGTGCCAGCAGTTACGGGACAGAATCCTCCGAGCAGTACTTC.

The V and J genes are TRBV4-1 and TRBJ2-3, with 10 bases lining up with TRBD2. V lost 0 bases to trimming and J lost 2 bases; unmatched junction nucleotides: 5. Looked up from germline, CDR1 is MGHRA and CDR2 is YSYEKL. This CDR3 has 17 residues. CDR3 protein: CASSQDSLAGVTDTQYF. The CDR3 region has the DNA TGCGCCAGCAGCCAAGACTCGCTAGCGGGAGTCACAGATACGCAGTATTTT.

J is TRBJ2-1 and V is TRBV5-1; D perhaps matches TRBD1 (7 bases). Germline V gene data show CDR1 as SGHRS and CDR2 as YFSETQ. This CDR3 region has 14 residues. V dropped 3 bases and J dropped 4 bases, with 11 bases sitting between them. The CDR3 coding sequence is TGCGCCAGCAGCTCACAGGGGACTTACAATGAGCAGTTCTTC. Protein sequence: CASSSQGTYNEQFF.

The V gene is TRBV7-8, the J gene TRBJ2-5; D remains unclear. The germline V and J ends were trimmed by 0 bases and 2 bases, with 7 bases remaining between them. The CDR3 loop spans 14 amino acids. Germline CDR1 reads SGHVS; CDR2 reads FQNEAQ. The CDR3 sequence is CASSLALRQETQYF. In DNA, the CDR3 is TGTGCCAGCAGCTTAGCTCTTCGGCAAGAGACCCAGTACTTC.

CDR3 region: CASSPHVGRENTIYF. The CDR3 DNA reads as TGTGCCAGCAGCCCCCATGTGGGGCGAGAAAACACCATATATTTT. V usage is TRBV9 and J usage is TRBJ1-3; D perhaps matches TRBD1 (5 bases). The CDR3 is 15 residues long. The germline CDR1 and CDR2 sequences are SGDLS and YYNGEE. V was cut by 4 bases and J by 6 bases, with 17 bases left in between.

The chain joins TRBV2 to TRBJ2-7; 8 nucleotides align to TRBD2. There are 13 residues in the CDR3. V was clipped by 3 bases and J by 6 bases; unmatched bases: 4. CDR1 is SNHLY, CDR2 FYNNEI, per germline. CDR3 protein: CASSDRREVEQYF. The CDR3 coding sequence is TGTGCCAGCAGTGACCGGCGGGAGGTCGAGCAGTACTTC.

The genes are TRBV7-2 and TRBJ2-5; 11 positions match TRBD1. This CDR3 is built from 14 residues. Germline V gene data show CDR1 as SGHTA and CDR2 as FQGNSA. The trim removed 8 bases at V and 4 bases at J, leaving 6 bases unmatched. The CDR3 loop is CASVLDRGPETQYF. DNA of the CDR3: TGTGCCAGCGTCTTGGACAGGGGGCCAGAGACCCAGTACTTC. Full variable domain (remainder filled in from reference TRBV7-2 and TRBJ2-5): GAGVSQSPSNKVTEKGKDVELRCDPISGHTALYWYRQSLGQGLEFLIYFQGNSAPDKSGLPSDRFSAERTGGSVSTLTIQRTQQEDSAVYLCASVLDRGPETQYFGPGTRLLVL.

The rearrangement links TRBV27 to TRBJ1-5; 7 positions match TRBD1. The CDR3 runs to 15 residues. Germline V lookup: CDR1 MNHEY, CDR2 SMNVEV (reference sequence). The V and J ends lost 4 bases and 3 bases, in that order; junction bases with no gene match: 6. CDR3 sequence (DNA): TGTGCCAGCAGTTCCAACAGGGGAACCAATCAGCCCCAGCATTTT. Its protein product is CASSSNRGTNQPQHF.

The V gene is TRBV19, the J gene TRBJ2-7; no clear D gene. With 5 bases removed from V and 2 bases from J, the gap between germline ends came to 22 bases. Per germline, CDR1 LNHDA and CDR2 SQIVND (reference sequence). CDR3 length: 17 amino acids. This CDR3 reads CASSPPTAPRVPYEQYF. The DNA of the CDR3 is TGTGCCAGTAGTCCCCCCACCGCCCCGCGCGTTCCCTACGAGCAGTACTTC. Supplemented by reference TRBV19 and TRBJ2-7, the full variable domain reads DGGITQSPKYLFRKEGQNVTLSCEQNLNHDAMYWYRQDPGQGLRLIYYSQIVNDFQKGDIAEGYSVSREKKESFPLTVTSAQKNPTAFYLCASSPPTAPRVPYEQYFGPGTRLTVT.

The chain carries TRBV7-2 and TRBJ1-5, with no clear D. This CDR3 is 16 amino acids long. Germline CDR1 SGHTA, CDR2 FQGNSA. V dropped 5 bases and J dropped 2 bases, with 16 bases sitting between them. CDR3 loop: CASSVSGAPGNQPQHF. For the CDR3, the DNA is TGTGCCAGCAGCGTCAGCGGAGCACCGGGCAATCAGCCCCAGCATTTT.

This clone was picked up a small number of times. The chain recombines TRBV9 with TRBJ2-1; 8 bases map to TRBD2. Germline lookup yields CDR1 SGDLS and CDR2 YYNGEE. There are 15 residues in the CDR3. The ends lost 0 bases at V and 7 bases at J; junction bases unmatched: 6. The CDR3, as DNA: TGTGCCAGCAGCGTAGCTTCGGGAGGGTGGAATGAGCAGTTCTTC. Translation gives CASSVASGGWNEQFF.

The rearrangement joins TRBV10-2 to TRBJ2-3; no clear D gene. Trimming removed 5 bases from V and 6 bases from J, with 12 bases in between. The CDR3 sequence is 13 residues long. CDR1 WSHSY and CDR2 SAAADI come from the germline V gene. The CDR3 nucleotides are TGCGCCAGCAGTCCAACCAAGCACGATACGCAGTATTTT. This translates into CASSPTKHDTQYF.

About this clone: The sample contains more than one DNA sequence encoding this CDR3. The DNA for the CDR3 is TGTGCCAGCAGCTTCTCAGGCGGGAGCTCCTACGAGCAGTACTTC. Its translation is CASSFSGGSSYEQYF. The rearrangement joins TRBV7-9 to TRBJ2-7; TRBD2 matches at 7 bases. This CDR3 region has 15 residues. Per germline, CDR1 SEHNR and CDR2 FQNEAQ (reference sequence). Unmatched junction bases numbered 5, after V lost 3 bases and J lost 0 bases.

This chain uses TRBV6-5 with TRBJ2-7; D call uncertain. This CDR3 is 15 amino acids long. The V gene lost 6 bases and the J gene lost 5 bases, with 20 bases spanning the gap. Germline CDR1 is MNHEY and CDR2 is SVGAGI. CDR3 coding DNA: TGTGCCAGCAGCCGAACACAACAAGTCCGTCACGAGCAGTACTTC. This codes for CASSRTQQVRHEQYF.

The chain employs TRBV7-2 and TRBJ1-1; D not resolved. Germline V CDR1 and CDR2: SGHTA, FQGNSA. This CDR3 has 11 amino acids. The ends were cut back, 5 bases at V and 8 bases at J, with 9 bases in the middle. The CDR3 region is CASSPRVEAFF. The DNA of the CDR3 is TGTGCCAGCAGCCCCCGGGTCGAAGCTTTCTTT.

Remarks on this clone: Germline and junction disagree at one end, which may indicate a read error. This chain uses TRBV6-1 with TRBJ1-1; 7 positions agree with TRBD1. Per germline, CDR1 MNHNS and CDR2 SASEGT. The CDR3 loop spans 11 amino acids. Written as DNA, the CDR3 is TGTGCCAGCAGTGAAATTGAGACAGGGAGATTT. Encoded protein: CASSEIETGRF.

V and J are TRBV2 and TRBJ2-7; possibly TRBD1 for D (6 bases). The CDR3 is 13 amino acids. V was cut by 8 bases and J by 7 bases, with 18 bases left in between. CDR1 and CDR2 from the germline V gene are SNHLY and FYNNEI. The chain's CDR3 is CASSRGGFGEQYF. For the CDR3, the DNA is TGTGCCAGCTCCCGAGGGGGTTTCGGGGAGCAGTACTTC.

The chain is built from TRBV10-2 and TRBJ1-5; D gene uncertain. V gave up 0 bases and J gave up 9 bases, with 6 bases separating them. CDR1 is WSHSY, CDR2 SAAADI, per germline. This CDR3 spans 12 amino acids. This CDR3 is CASSESPWPQHF. DNA for the CDR3: TGCGCCAGCAGTGAGTCCCCGTGGCCCCAGCATTTT.

The gene calls are TRBV25-1 and TRBJ2-1, with 7 bases fitting TRBD2. The germline gives CDR1 MGHDK, CDR2 SYGVNS. The junction had 11 bases not matched to a gene; V was cut back by 8 bases and J by 4 bases. The CDR3 loop spans 15 amino acids. In nucleotides, the CDR3 is TGTGCCAGCCGAGTTGCGGGAGATGAGTACAATGAGCAGTTCTTC. It is translated as CASRVAGDEYNEQFF.

CDR3 sequence reads: CAWSLLAGGKTQYF. As DNA, the CDR3 is TGTGCCTGGAGTCTTCTAGCGGGAGGAAAGACCCAGTACTTC. V and J are TRBV30 and TRBJ2-5, with 11 bases matching TRBD2. Trimming took 2 bases from V and 6 from J; bases not matched to a gene: 5. Germline V lookup: CDR1 GTSNPN, CDR2 SVGIG (reference sequence). This CDR3 region has 14 residues.